This T cell receptor beta chain originates from a study of PD-L1 blockade in urothelial cancer. Across the study: The study started patients on atezolizumab around 2014, giving 1,200 mg intravenously every 3 weeks. Of 29 to 30 patients, about 24 were males with bladder-origin urothelial cancer.

The V gene lost 0 bases and the J gene lost 2 bases, with 11 bases spanning the gap. Looked up from germline, CDR1 is SGHNT and CDR2 is YYREEE (reference sequence). This CDR3 region has 16 residues. Sequenced by immunoSEQ multiplex PCR; TCRdb stores in-frame clones only, minus some. The table has about 45,000 clones, around 89% seen once. This TCR derives from a woman in her sixties or seventies with urothelial cancer. The sequences come from PBMCs, collected around atezolizumab (anti-PD-L1) treatment. The V call is TRBV5-4, the J call TRBJ2-2; D uncertain. In nucleotides, the CDR3 is TGTGCCAGCAGCTTGGCCTATTCCCTTAACACCGGGGAGCTGTTTTTT. Its protein product is CASSLAYSLNTGELFF.